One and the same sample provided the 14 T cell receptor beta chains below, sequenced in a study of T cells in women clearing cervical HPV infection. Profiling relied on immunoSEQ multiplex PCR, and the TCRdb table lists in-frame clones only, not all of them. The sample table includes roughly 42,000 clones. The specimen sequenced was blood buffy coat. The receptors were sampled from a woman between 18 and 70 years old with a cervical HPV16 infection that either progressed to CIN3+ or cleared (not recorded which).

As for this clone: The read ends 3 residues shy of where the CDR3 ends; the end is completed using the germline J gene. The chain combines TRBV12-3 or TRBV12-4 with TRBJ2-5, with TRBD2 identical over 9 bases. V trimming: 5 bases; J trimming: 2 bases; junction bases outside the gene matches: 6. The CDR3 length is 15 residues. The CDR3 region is CASSRTAGGQETQYF. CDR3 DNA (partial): TGTGCCAGCAGTCGTACAGCGGGGGGTCAAGAGACC.

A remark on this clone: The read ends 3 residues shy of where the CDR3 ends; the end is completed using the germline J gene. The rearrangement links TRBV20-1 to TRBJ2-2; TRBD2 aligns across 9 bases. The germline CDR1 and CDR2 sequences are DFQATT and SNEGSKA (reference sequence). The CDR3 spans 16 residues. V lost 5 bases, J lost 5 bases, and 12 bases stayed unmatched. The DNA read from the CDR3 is TGCAGTGCTCGTGGCCTTCTAGCGGGGCGGACCGGGGAG. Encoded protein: CSARGLLAGRTGE. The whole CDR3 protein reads CSARGLLAGRTGELFF.

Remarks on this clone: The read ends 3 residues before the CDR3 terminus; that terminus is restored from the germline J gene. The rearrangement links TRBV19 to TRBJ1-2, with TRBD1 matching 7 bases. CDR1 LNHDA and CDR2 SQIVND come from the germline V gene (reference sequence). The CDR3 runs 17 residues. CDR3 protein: CASSIGVSGRGARGYTF. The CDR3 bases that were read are TGTGCCAGTAGTATTGGCGTTAGTGGCAGGGGGGCGAGGGGC.

The DNA read from the CDR3 is TGCGCCAGCAGCTCCGGGACTACCTACAATGAG. It is translated as CASSSGTTYNE. Given in full, the CDR3 is CASSSGTTYNEQFF. The rearrangement uses TRBV5-1 and TRBJ2-1; 7 bases are shared with TRBD2. Read coverage stops 3 residues before the CDR3 terminus; the germline J gene supplies the remainder. The germline CDR1 and CDR2 sequences are SGHRS and YFSETQ. The CDR3 is 14 amino acids. The junction had 2 bases not matched to a gene; V was cut back by 3 bases and J by 2 bases.

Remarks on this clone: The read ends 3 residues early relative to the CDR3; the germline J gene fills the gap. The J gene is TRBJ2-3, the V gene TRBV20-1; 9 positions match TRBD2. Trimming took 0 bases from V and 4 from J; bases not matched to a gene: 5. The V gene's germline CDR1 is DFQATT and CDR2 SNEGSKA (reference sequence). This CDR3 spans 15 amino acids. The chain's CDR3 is CSARELAGISDTQYF. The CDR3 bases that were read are TGCAGTGCTAGAGAGCTAGCGGGGATCTCAGATACG.

The CDR3 sequence is CASSRKHRDRWDEQYF. The DNA read from the CDR3 is TGTGCCAGCAGCCGCAAGCACCGGGACAGGTGGGACGAG. The rearrangement links TRBV7-8 to TRBJ2-7; 8 positions agree with TRBD1. The read ends 3 residues shy of where the CDR3 ends; the end is completed using the germline J gene. Germline V CDR1 and CDR2: SGHVS, FQNEAQ. The V segment lost 5 bases and the J segment 5 bases; nucleotides outside the gene matches: 14. The CDR3 is 16 residues long.

Partial CDR3 DNA: TGCAGTGCTAGCAAGACAGGGCCCCAAGAGACC. It is translated as CSASKTGPQET. The complete CDR3 reads CSASKTGPQETQYF. The rearrangement links TRBV20-1 to TRBJ2-5, with 7 nucleotides matching TRBD1. Read coverage stops 3 residues before the CDR3 terminus; the germline J gene supplies the remainder. The CDR3 spans 14 residues. Trimming cost V 3 bases and J 1 base; bases outside gene matches: 5. Looked up from germline, CDR1 is DFQATT and CDR2 is SNEGSKA (reference sequence).

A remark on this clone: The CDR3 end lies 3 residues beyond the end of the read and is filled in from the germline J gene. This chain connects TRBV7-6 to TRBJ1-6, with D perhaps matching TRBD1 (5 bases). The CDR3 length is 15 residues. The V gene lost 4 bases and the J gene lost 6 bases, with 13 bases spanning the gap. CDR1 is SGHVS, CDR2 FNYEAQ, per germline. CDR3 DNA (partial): TGTGCCAGCAGCTCGAACCGACAGCCTAATTCACCC. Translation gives CASSSNRQPNSP. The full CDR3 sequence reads CASSSNRQPNSPLHF.

CDR3 DNA, as far as it was read: TGTGCCAGCTCACAAGCGGGGTCAACCCAGGGC. Its protein product is CASSQAGSTQG. The whole CDR3 protein reads CASSQAGSTQGYTF. This chain uses TRBV5-4 with TRBJ1-2; D gene ambiguous. Read data end 3 residues before the CDR3 end; the end is taken from the germline J gene. This CDR3 comprises 14 residues. Germline V CDR1 and CDR2: SGHNT, YYREEE (reference sequence).

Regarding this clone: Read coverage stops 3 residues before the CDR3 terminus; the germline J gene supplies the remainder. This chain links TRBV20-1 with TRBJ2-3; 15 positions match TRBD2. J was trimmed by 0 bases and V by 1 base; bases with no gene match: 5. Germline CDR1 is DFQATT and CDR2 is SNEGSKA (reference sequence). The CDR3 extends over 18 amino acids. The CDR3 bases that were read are TGCAGTGCTAGAGGCCCCGGGACTAGCGGGGGGAGCACAGATACG. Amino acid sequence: CSARGPGTSGGSTDT. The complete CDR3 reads CSARGPGTSGGSTDTQYF.

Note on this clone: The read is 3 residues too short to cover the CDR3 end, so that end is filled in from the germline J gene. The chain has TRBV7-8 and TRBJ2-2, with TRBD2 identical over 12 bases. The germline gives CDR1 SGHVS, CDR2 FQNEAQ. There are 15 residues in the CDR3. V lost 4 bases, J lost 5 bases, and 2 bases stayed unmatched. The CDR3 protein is CASSSSGGATGELFF. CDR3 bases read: TGTGCCAGCAGCTCTAGCGGGGGGGCGACCGGGGAG.

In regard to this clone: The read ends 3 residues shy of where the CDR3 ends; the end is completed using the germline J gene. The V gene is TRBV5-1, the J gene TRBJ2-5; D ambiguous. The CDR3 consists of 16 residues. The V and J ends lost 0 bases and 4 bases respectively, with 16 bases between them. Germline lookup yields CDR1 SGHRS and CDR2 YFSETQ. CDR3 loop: CASSLVIQQQVETQYF. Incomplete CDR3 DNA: TGCGCCAGCAGCTTGGTCATTCAACAGCAGGTAGAGACC.

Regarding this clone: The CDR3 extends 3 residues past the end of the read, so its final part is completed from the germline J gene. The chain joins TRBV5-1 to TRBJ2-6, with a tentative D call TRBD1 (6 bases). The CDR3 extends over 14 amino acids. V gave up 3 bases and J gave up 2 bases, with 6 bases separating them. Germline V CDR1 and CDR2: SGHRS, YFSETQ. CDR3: CASSWGPGANVLTF. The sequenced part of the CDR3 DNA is TGCGCCAGCAGCTGGGGGCCTGGGGCCAACGTC.

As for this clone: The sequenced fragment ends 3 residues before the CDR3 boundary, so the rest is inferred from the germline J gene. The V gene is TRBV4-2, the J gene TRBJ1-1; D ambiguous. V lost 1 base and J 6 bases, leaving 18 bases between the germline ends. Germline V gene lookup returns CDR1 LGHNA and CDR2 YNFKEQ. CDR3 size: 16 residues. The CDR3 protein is CASSQGSGLGQPEAFF. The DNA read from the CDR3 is TGTGCCAGCAGCCAAGGTAGCGGATTGGGTCAGCCTGAA.